This T cell receptor beta chain is drawn from a study of T-cell memory formation after mild COVID-19 (dated by TCRdb to the early 2020s). For the wider study: TCR sequence clusters from the two donors were largely donor specific. In a couple of donors, T-cell clones that expanded and contracted after mild COVID-19 were tracked by sequencing TCRalpha and TCRbeta repertoires over time. Two young, previously healthy adult volunteers, one female and one male, were included in the cohort. Overall study outcomes, separate from this receptor: Contracting CD4+ clones were located mainly in the CM and EM memory subsets, whereas CD8+ clones were found to be enriched in EMRA. Clones that contracted from day 15 to 85 showed balanced CD4/CD8 phenotypes, whereas a second wave of clones that expanded from day 15 to 37 leaned towards CD4+. Some responding clones were detected in pre-infection memory, suggesting pre-existing cross-reactive memory T cells joined the SARS-CoV-2 response. The study included only a couple of mild cases, and larger cohorts that include severe cases with pre-infection samples were judged to be necessary. SARS-CoV-2 specificity of the second-wave clones peaking on day 37 was not confirmed.

Ten or more counts support this clonotype. The clone's antigen remains unknown. Per-nucleotide qualities are absent, and no much larger clonotype sits a single base away. PBMCs were isolated by Ficoll-Paque density gradient centrifugation. Sequencing used an Illumina NovaSeq 6000. TCRalpha and TCRbeta cDNA libraries were constructed by 5'RACE with constant-segment primers, with sample barcodes and unique molecular identifiers being introduced. Trizol reagent was used to extract RNA from every sample. Libraries were amplified in two PCR steps, with a second sample barcode and Illumina TruSeq adapters added in the second step. Sequencing of libraries was performed on an Illumina NovaSeq with 2 x 150 bp paired-end reads. Processing in the source paper ran as follows. The reads were demultiplexed and collapsed into UMI-guided consensus sequences using migec v1.2.7. Using mixcr v2.1.11, UMI consensuses were aligned to TRA and TRB V and J templates and then assembled into clonotypes. A clonotype was counted as expanded or contracted only if both edgeR and NoisET called the change significant, with noise models trained on biological replicates. For edgeR calls, a false discovery rate-adjusted p below 0.01 and a log2 fold-change threshold of 1 were applied. As an exploratory analysis of dynamics, max-normalized trajectories of the 1000 most abundant clonotypes were examined with PCA combined with hierarchical clustering. Separately sequenced CD4+ and CD8+ repertoires were used to assign a CD4 or CD8 phenotype to each responding clone. TCRdb redid the processing of the public reads, applying fastp at Q25 and MiXCR, and retained in-frame beta chains. Duplicate CDR3 protein sequences are folded into a single record with the most common DNA and genes. Here the V and J calls rest on TCRdb's processing, not on the authors' analysis. Counted in this sample were 30,000 or so distinct CDR3 sequences; around 20% of them appeared once. The leading ten clones occupy 1.5% to 1.9% of the sample.

The CDR3 has 14 amino acids, counting the end cysteine and phenylalanine. The entry retains the CDR3 DNA only, 42 bases that are in frame from base 1. The CDR1 and CDR2 encoded by the germline V gene are SGHTA and FQGNSA. V and J are trimmed by 5 bases and 3 bases, and the gene matches miss 4 bases of the junction. This chain is built from TRBV7-2 and TRBJ2-7, with 10 junctional bases fitting TRBD2. Sequenced: PBMCs or a T cell subset sorted from them (not recorded which). This clonotype originated in an adult who had mild COVID-19 (a few samples of this study predate the infection). The sample titles of this study are shuffled in the database, so cell type and time point are left out. CDR3 sequence: CASSRGLADYEQYF. Here is the DNA: TGTGCCAGCAGCCGTGGACTAGCGGACTACGAGCAGTACTTC.